A single sample is the source of the 5 T cell receptor beta chains below, sequenced in a study of response to subunit inactivated influenza vaccine. TCRdb recomputed calls from the RT-PCR reads with MiXCR, one row per CDR3 protein. This sample has fewer than 650,000 distinct CDR3 sequences, with under 15% found just once. This sample comprised PBMCs from blood, obtained roughly 45 days after vaccination. Source of these receptors: a man between 50 and 59 years old who received an inactivated influenza vaccine.

This chain connects TRBV4-1 to TRBJ1-1, with TRBD1 as a possible D gene (6 bases). CDR1 and CDR2 from the germline V gene are MGHRA and YSYEKL. CDR3 size: 16 residues. V lost 0 bases and J lost 0, with 11 bases in between. CDR3 protein: CASSQDGTYMNTEAFF. The CDR3, as DNA: TGCGCCAGCAGCCAAGATGGGACATACATGAACACTGAAGCTTTCTTT.

The rearrangement links TRBV11-2 to TRBJ2-3; possibly TRBD1 for D (6 bases). CDR3 length equals 13 residues. Germline CDR1 reads SGHAT; CDR2 reads FQNNGV. Trimming stripped 0 bases from V and 10 bases from J, with 11 bases between. The CDR3 nucleotides read TGTGCCAGCAGCTTAGATTTAGGGGGATCGCAGTATTTT. Amino acids: CASSLDLGGSQYF.

This rearrangement joins TRBV13 to TRBJ2-7, with 8 bases matching TRBD2. The trim removed 0 bases at V and 4 bases at J, leaving 5 bases unmatched. Germline CDR1 and CDR2: PRHDT and FYEKMQ (reference sequence). There are 15 residues in the CDR3. In nucleotides, the CDR3 is TGTGCCAGCAGCTTAGGTAGCGGGAAATCGTACGAGCAGTACTTC. Protein: CASSLGSGKSYEQYF.

There are a few counts of this clonotype. J is TRBJ2-3 and V is TRBV29-1, with 9 bases identical to TRBD2. CDR1 is SQVTM, CDR2 ANQGSEA, per germline. J gave up 1 base and V 3 bases, and 5 bases lay outside the gene matches. The CDR3 is made up of 15 amino acids. The CDR3 coding sequence is TGCAGCGTTGAGGAGACTAGCGGTCGCACAGATACGCAGTATTTT. This sequence encodes CSVEETSGRTDTQYF.

There are many counts of this clonotype. The chain has TRBV15 and TRBJ1-2; the D gene is possibly TRBD1 (6 bases). V was trimmed by 9 bases and J by 0 bases, leaving 17 bases between them. CDR3 length equals 15 residues. The V gene's germline CDR1 is LNHNV and CDR2 YYDKDF (reference sequence). DNA for the CDR3: TGTGCCACAAGACAGGACATAGGATCTAACTATGGCTACACCTTC. This codes for CATRQDIGSNYGYTF.